In its sample, the clone carrying this T cell receptor (beta chain) was seen once. Profiling relied on immunoSEQ multiplex PCR, and the TCRdb table lists in-frame clones only, not all of them. The sample records roughly 400,000 clones, just under 90% being singletons. This record belongs to a study of blood T cell repertoires in COVID-19. Study-wide background: PBMCs, B-cell-depleted T cells, or T cells were the source of the cDNA or gDNA that made up the material.

The CDR3 runs 14 residues. Losses at the gene ends were 8 bases for V and 2 bases for J; bases not matched to a gene: 3. The germline V gene has CDR1 SNHLY and CDR2 FYNNEI. Which cohort a participant joined came from the clinical history participants gave. The chain uses TRBV2 and TRBJ2-3, with TRBD2 matching 11 bases. This TCR derives from a woman aged 45-65 years who had recovered from COVID-19. Sequenced input: PBMCs or T cells enriched from blood (not recorded which). Written as DNA, the CDR3 is TGTGCCAGCTCTAGCGGGGGGAACACAGATACGCAGTATTTT. This translates into CASSSGGNTDTQYF.